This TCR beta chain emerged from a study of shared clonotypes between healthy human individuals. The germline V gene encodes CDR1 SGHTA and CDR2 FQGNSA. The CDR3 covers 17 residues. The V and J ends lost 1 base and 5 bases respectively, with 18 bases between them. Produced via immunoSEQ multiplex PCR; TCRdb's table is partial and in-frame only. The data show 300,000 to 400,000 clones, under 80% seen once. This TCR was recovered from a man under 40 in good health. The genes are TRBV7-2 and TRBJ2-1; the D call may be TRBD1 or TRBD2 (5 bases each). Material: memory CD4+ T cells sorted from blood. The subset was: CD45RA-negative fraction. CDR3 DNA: TGTGCCAGCAGCTTAGGACCGGGACGTCAGTACCACAATGAGCAGTTCTTC. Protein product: CASSLGPGRQYHNEQFF.